This T cell receptor beta chain was profiled in a study of CD8+CD57+ T cells in acquired aplastic anemia. Study-wide context: Quantities of DNA derived from sorted CD4+ and CD8+ cells averaged approximately 3.5 ug.

The use of genomic DNA as template underpinned the TCR beta VDJ and CDR3 profiling. TCRdb ran MiXCR on the reads and lists one entry per CDR3 protein. The repertoire holds a few hundred thousand distinct CDR3 sequences, with 45% to 70% as singletons. There are 14 residues in the CDR3. With 7 bases removed from V and 0 bases from J, the gap between germline ends came to 10 bases. In germline, CDR1 is LNHDA, CDR2 SQIVND (reference sequence). On this clonotype: As yet, its antigen is unknown.

Study conclusions and caveats: Patients and controls turned out to have 25 to 30 CD8+ CDR3 sequences in common. The study found no significant CD8+ Simpson's diversity difference between patients and controls.

Sample: sorted CD4+, CD8+, or CD8+CD57+ T cells (not recorded which) from PBMCs. V is TRBV19 and J is TRBJ1-5, with D perhaps matching TRBD1 (5 bases). The clonotype comes from a human donor with severe aplastic anemia or a healthy control (not recorded which). CDR3 region: CASKTAYSNQPQHF. CDR3 in DNA: TGTGCCAGTAAGACAGCATATAGCAATCAGCCCCAGCATTTT.